The source of this TCR beta chain is a study of T-cell reconstitution after alpha-beta-depleted transplantation in children. Findings and caveats of the study: After transplant, at about two months, alpha-beta T cells were reportedly derived from several hundred expanded graft clones.

The CDR3 loop spans 14 amino acids. Trimming stripped 5 bases from V and 3 bases from J, with 14 bases between. Germline loops: CDR1 MNHEY, CDR2 SMNVEV (reference sequence). This clonotype was observed at least ten times. Its antigen is unidentified. Unique molecular identifiers tagged the TCRbeta library. TCRdb analysed the PCR reads with MiXCR anew, one entry per CDR3 protein. The sample records tens of thousands of distinct CDR3 sequences, over 4.5% being singletons. The V and J genes are TRBV27 and TRBJ2-7, with D possibly matching TRBD1 (5 bases). Sequencing used PBMCs, mostly from graft donor cells, obtained 180 days after TCRalphabeta/CD19-depleted stem cell transplant. The clonotype was recovered from a boy in the first two years of life who had a stem cell transplant for acute myeloid leukemia, so the T cells may come from the graft donor. The CDR3: CASSRAGRIYEQYF. In DNA form, the CDR3 reads TGTGCCAGCAGTAGGGCAGGGCGGATCTACGAGCAGTACTTC.